The 31 T cell receptor beta chains below all came from one sample that was sequenced in a study of blood T cell repertoires in COVID-19. TCRdb's table, derived via immunoSEQ multiplex PCR, lists solely in-frame clones and lacks some. This sample has about 64,000 clones, with more than 80% found just once. Sequencing was done on a sample of peripheral blood. The receptor source for this set is an elderly woman with active COVID-19.

The chain recombines TRBV28 with TRBJ2-5; a possible D gene is TRBD2 (6 bases). The CDR3 contains 14 residues. The ends were cut back, 3 bases at V and 1 base at J, with 9 bases in the middle. Germline V gene lookup returns CDR1 MDHEN and CDR2 SYDVKM. In DNA form, the CDR3 reads TGTGCCAGCAGTTTTCCGGGAGCCCAAGAGACCCAGTACTTC. Translation gives CASSFPGAQETQYF. Full variable domain (remainder filled in from reference TRBV28 and TRBJ2-5): DVKVTQSSRYLVKRTGEKVFLECVQDMDHENMFWYRQDPGLGLRLIYFSYDVKMKEKGDIPEGYSVSREKKERFSLILESASTNQTSMYLCASSFPGAQETQYFGPGTRLLVL.

This chain uses TRBV7-2 with TRBJ2-1; a possible D gene is TRBD2 (5 bases). Trimming took off 5 bases at V and 8 bases at J, with 10 bases between the two ends. This CDR3 has 12 amino acids. Germline CDR1 SGHTA, CDR2 FQGNSA. The CDR3 region has the DNA TGTGCCAGCAGCGGACTCATCGATGAGCAGTTCTTC. Its protein product is CASSGLIDEQFF.

The chain employs TRBV6-4 and TRBJ1-2, with D possibly TRBD1 on 6 matching bases. V lost 4 bases to trimming and J lost 1 base, with 13 bases between them. Germline V gene lookup returns CDR1 MRHNA and CDR2 SNTAGT. This CDR3 spans 15 amino acids. Here the CDR3 DNA reads TGTGCCAGCAGTGCGGTGGCAGGGGTTAACTATGGCTACACCTTC. This gives the protein CASSAVAGVNYGYTF.

The chain links TRBV4-1 to TRBJ2-2, with D unclear. This CDR3 comprises 17 residues. Germline assignment: CDR1 MGHRA and CDR2 YSYEKL. Trimming took 1 base from V and 4 from J, leaving 16 bases between them. In nucleotides, the CDR3 is TGCGCCAGCAGCCAAGGGGCCTCCTCCCCAGCCACCGGGGAGCTGTTTTTT. Translating it yields CASSQGASSPATGELFF.

The chain has TRBV5-4 and TRBJ2-5, with 10 bases aligning to TRBD1. The germline gives CDR1 SGHNT, CDR2 YYREEE (reference sequence). The V gene end was trimmed by 2 bases and the J gene end by 2 bases; junction bases not matched to a gene: 6. The CDR3 covers 16 residues. Here the CDR3 reads CASSFLGQGPQETQYF. As DNA, the CDR3 is TGTGCCAGCAGCTTTTTGGGACAGGGGCCTCAAGAGACCCAGTACTTC.

The chain has TRBV5-1 and TRBJ2-5, with D maybe TRBD2 (7 bases). The V end was cut by 4 bases, the J end by 4 bases, with 14 bases between. The CDR3 runs 14 residues. Germline V gene sequence: CDR1 SGHRS, CDR2 YFSETQ. CDR3 amino acids: CASSGGATGETQYF. CDR3 bases: TGCGCCAGCAGCGGGGGGGCCACTGGAGAGACCCAGTACTTC.

The chain carries TRBV27 and TRBJ2-3; 7 bases fit TRBD2. The junction had 4 bases not matched to a gene; V was cut back by 3 bases and J by 4 bases. The CDR3 runs to 14 residues. Germline CDR1 reads MNHEY; CDR2 reads SMNVEV (reference sequence). The CDR3 coding sequence is TGTGCCAGCAGTTTGCCGGGGGGTTCAGATACGCAGTATTTT. This gives the protein CASSLPGGSDTQYF.

The chain uses TRBV20-1 and TRBJ2-1; possible D gene TRBD1, 5 bases. The CDR3 extends over 11 amino acids. Germline CDR1 and CDR2: DFQATT and SNEGSKA (reference sequence). Trimming left V 4 bases short and J 9 bases short, with 10 bases between. CDR3 loop: CSAKGAGEQFF. CDR3 DNA sequence: TGCAGTGCTAAAGGGGCTGGTGAGCAGTTCTTC.

The V and J genes are TRBV28 and TRBJ1-5; 9 bases are a match to TRBD1. Trimming at V came to 1 base and at J to 4 bases, leaving 5 bases not matched to a gene. The germline V gene encodes CDR1 MDHEN and CDR2 SYDVKM. There are 16 residues in the CDR3. CDR3 sequence: CASSLSRDRVNQPQHF. CDR3 in DNA: TGTGCCAGCAGTTTATCCCGGGACAGGGTAAATCAGCCCCAGCATTTT.

The J gene is TRBJ1-1, the V gene TRBV5-6, with 10 bases matching TRBD1. CDR3 length: 14 residues. V shed 4 bases and J 3 bases; nucleotides not matched to a gene: 3. Germline CDR1 and CDR2: SGHDT and YYEEEE. CDR3: CASSADRGYTEAFF. CDR3 DNA: TGTGCCAGCAGCGCGGACAGGGGGTACACTGAAGCTTTCTTT.

This clone came up once. The rearrangement links TRBV11-2 to TRBJ2-3, with D possibly matching TRBD2 (7 bases). CDR1 and CDR2 (germline): SGHAT, FQNNGV. The CDR3 length is 14 residues. V lost 5 bases and J lost 4, with 13 bases in between. CDR3 DNA: TGTGCCAGCAGCCCCTGGGGGGGCCCAGATACGCAGTATTTT. It translates to CASSPWGGPDTQYF. The full variable domain, completed using reference TRBV11-2 and TRBJ2-3, is EAGVAQSPRYKIIEKRQSVAFWCNPISGHATLYWYQQILGQGPKLLIQFQNNGVVDDSQLPKDRFSAERLKGVDSTLKIQPAKLEDSAVYLCASSPWGGPDTQYFGPGTRLTVL.

This clone was counted once. The chain employs TRBV19 and TRBJ1-1, with TRBD1 as a possible D gene (6 bases). Germline V gives CDR1 LNHDA, CDR2 SQIVND (reference sequence). V lost 6 bases, J lost 3 bases, and 11 bases lay in between. The CDR3 contains 13 residues. The CDR3 reads CASRHTGYTEAFF. The DNA of the CDR3 is TGTGCCAGTAGACACACAGGGTACACTGAAGCTTTCTTT.

The J gene is TRBJ1-5, the V gene TRBV3-1 (or the pseudogene TRBV3-2); the D gene is possibly TRBD1 (5 bases). The V end lost 2 bases, the J end lost 7 bases, and 9 bases lay between the germline ends. Germline-derived CDR1 and CDR2 are LGHDT and YNNKEL (reference sequence). The CDR3 extends over 13 amino acids. The CDR3 nucleotides are TGTGCCAGCAGCCAAAGGGGTGGGCAGCCCCAGCATTTT. Residues: CASSQRGGQPQHF.

J is TRBJ2-3 and V is TRBV14, with a possible D match to TRBD2 (5 bases). This CDR3 region has 17 residues. Trimming took 0 bases from V and 0 from J, leaving 13 bases between them. Germline V gene data show CDR1 as SGHDN and CDR2 as FVKESK. The CDR3 sequence is CASSQDMGVFSTDTQYF. DNA for the CDR3: TGTGCCAGCAGCCAAGATATGGGAGTTTTTAGCACAGATACGCAGTATTTT.

The gene calls are TRBV6-1 and TRBJ2-7; D is perhaps TRBD1 (5 bases). The germline V gene encodes CDR1 MNHNS and CDR2 SASEGT. There are 13 residues in the CDR3. The V end lost 1 base, the J end lost 6 bases, and 10 bases lay between the germline ends. CDR3 nucleotide sequence: TGTGCCAGCAGTGAAGTCAGGGTCTCCGAGCAGTACGTC. This codes for CASSEVRVSEQYV.

The V and J genes are TRBV28 and TRBJ2-7; D is perhaps TRBD2 (5 bases). From germline, CDR1 is MDHEN and CDR2 SYDVKM. The V gene lost 5 bases and the J gene lost 7 bases, with 21 bases spanning the gap. CDR3 length: 15 residues. Written as DNA, the CDR3 is TGTGCCAGCAGTGCGGGTCTCACTGGCCTTGGGGAGCAGTACTTC. Its protein is CASSAGLTGLGEQYF.

The V call is TRBV3-1 (or the pseudogene TRBV3-2), the J call TRBJ2-2; TRBD1 might be the D (6 bases). V was shortened by 0 bases and J by 7 bases, with 12 bases between the two germline ends. Per the germline V gene, CDR1 is LGHDT and CDR2 is YNNKEL (reference sequence). This CDR3 is built from 15 residues. CDR3 region: CASSQDGRGGGELFF. The CDR3 DNA is TGTGCCAGCAGCCAAGATGGCAGGGGCGGCGGGGAGCTGTTTTTT.

This clone was seen once. The chain joins TRBV7-2 to TRBJ2-1; maybe TRBD1 (5 bases). This CDR3 has 14 residues. Germline values: CDR1 SGHTA, CDR2 FQGNSA. Trimming took off 5 bases at V and 6 bases at J, with 14 bases between the two ends. The CDR3 here is CASSDSLGRNEQFF. Written as DNA, the CDR3 is TGTGCCAGCAGCGACTCCTTGGGGCGCAATGAGCAGTTCTTC.

The rearrangement links TRBV7-8 to TRBJ2-5; no clear D gene. The CDR3 loop spans 16 amino acids. Per germline, CDR1 SGHVS and CDR2 FQNEAQ. V lost 3 bases to trimming and J lost 1 base, with 15 bases between them. CDR3 nucleotides: TGTGCCAGCAGCTTGAGTATCAGCCGGGTCCAAGAGACCCAGTACTTC. Translation: CASSLSISRVQETQYF.

The chain couples TRBV18 to TRBJ2-2; D gene unclear. This CDR3 has 16 residues. CDR1 is KGHSH, CDR2 LQKENI, per germline. V lost 4 bases to trimming and J lost 0 bases, with 12 bases between them. CDR3 sequence: CASSRWSIANTGELFF. CDR3 coding DNA: TGTGCCAGCTCACGGTGGAGCATCGCGAACACCGGGGAGCTGTTTTTT.

The rearrangement uses TRBV3-1 (or the pseudogene TRBV3-2) and TRBJ2-5; possible D gene TRBD2, 5 bases. Trimming left V 3 bases short and J 5 bases short, with 10 bases between. The CDR3 totals 13 residues. Per the germline V gene, CDR1 is LGHDT and CDR2 is YNNKEL (reference sequence). CDR3 coding DNA: TGTGCCAGCAGCCAGTTCACGGGGGAGACCCAGTACTTC. Translated, it gives CASSQFTGETQYF.

V usage is TRBV3-1 (or the pseudogene TRBV3-2) and J usage is TRBJ2-1; 13 positions agree with TRBD2. Germline CDR1 LGHDT, CDR2 YNNKEL (reference sequence). The CDR3 totals 15 residues. J lost 14 bases, V lost 2 bases, and 9 bases had no gene match. This CDR3 is CASSQTSGRAVEEFF. For the CDR3, the DNA is TGTGCCAGCAGCCAAACTAGCGGGAGGGCCGTAGAAGAGTTCTTC.

In DNA, the CDR3 is TGTGCCTGGAGTAGGGACAGGGAAACTTCGGTGAACACTGAAGCTTTCTTT. Its protein is CAWSRDRETSVNTEAFF. The V and J genes are TRBV30 and TRBJ1-1, with 9 nucleotides matching TRBD1. From germline, CDR1 is GTSNPN and CDR2 SVGIG (reference sequence). CDR3 length equals 17 residues. The V segment lost 2 bases and the J segment 0 bases; nucleotides outside the gene matches: 10.

The CDR3 DNA follows: TGCGCCAGCAGCCAAGGTGCAGGGGGCGATGAAAAACTGTTTTTT. Translating gives CASSQGAGGDEKLFF. V and J are TRBV4-1 and TRBJ1-4, with 8 bases identical to TRBD1. The CDR3 contains 15 residues. Germline assignment: CDR1 MGHRA and CDR2 YSYEKL. V was clipped by 1 base and J by 6 bases; unmatched bases: 4.

The chain uses TRBV6-2 or TRBV6-3 and TRBJ2-3, with 7 bases fitting TRBD2. This CDR3 has 14 amino acids. V was pared by 5 bases and J by 4 bases, with 6 bases of the junction left unmatched. CDR1 and CDR2 from the germline V gene are MNHEY and SVGEGT. The CDR3 here is CASSRWTRPDTQYF. For the CDR3, the DNA is TGTGCCAGCAGTAGGTGGACTAGACCAGATACGCAGTATTTT.

This clone was observed a single time. J is TRBJ2-1 and V is TRBV5-6, with TRBD2 as a possible D gene (5 bases). Germline V CDR1 and CDR2: SGHDT, YYEEEE. V gave up 0 bases and J gave up 0 bases, with 16 bases separating them. The CDR3 sequence is 18 residues long. The CDR3 is CASSLGRRTSISYNEQFF. CDR3 nucleotides: TGTGCCAGCAGCTTGGGTCGGCGGACTTCGATCTCCTACAATGAGCAGTTCTTC. The whole variable domain, remainder taken from reference TRBV5-6 and TRBJ2-1, is DAGVTQSPTHLIKTRGQQVTLRCSPKSGHDTVSWYQQALGQGPQFIFQYYEEEERQRGNFPDRFSGHQFPNYSSELNVNALLLGDSALYLCASSLGRRTSISYNEQFFGPGTRLTVL.

The chain is built from TRBV5-1 and TRBJ2-4; 9 nucleotides align to TRBD2. CDR3 length: 17 amino acids. V was clipped by 4 bases and J by 1 base; unmatched bases: 9. Germline loops: CDR1 SGHRS, CDR2 YFSETQ. The CDR3 here is CASSEELAGTAKNIQYF. The DNA of the CDR3 is TGCGCCAGCAGCGAGGAGCTAGCGGGGACCGCCAAAAACATTCAGTACTTC.

V gene TRBV3-1 (or the pseudogene TRBV3-2) combines with J gene TRBJ2-5, with a weak D call TRBD2 (6 bases). The CDR3 spans 15 residues. Between the trimmed V and J ends, which lost 8 bases and 4 bases, there was a span of 20 bases. Germline V gene sequence: CDR1 LGHDT, CDR2 YNNKEL (reference sequence). CDR3 sequence: CASHPPGGRGETQYF. The DNA of the CDR3 is TGTGCCAGCCATCCCCCCGGGGGAAGAGGAGAGACCCAGTACTTC.

This clone occurred once. The V gene is TRBV25-1, the J gene TRBJ2-3, with TRBD2 matching 8 bases. The V and J ends lost 7 bases and 5 bases, in that order; junction bases with no gene match: 14. Germline CDR1 MGHDK, CDR2 SYGVNS. This CDR3 region has 16 residues. The CDR3 nucleotides are TGTGCCAGCACCCCCTCCGGGGGGGGCGGGGGAGATACGCAGTATTTT. Translated, it gives CASTPSGGGGGDTQYF.

The rearrangement joins TRBV27 to TRBJ2-5; 15 bases fit TRBD2. The CDR3 totals 19 residues. V shed 6 bases and J 6 bases; nucleotides not matched to a gene: 17. Germline CDR1 MNHEY, CDR2 SMNVEV (reference sequence). CDR3 DNA: TGTGCCAGCAGACGGGGAGGACTAGCGGGGGGGCCGGATCTGAAGACCCAGTACTTC. Its translation: CASRRGGLAGGPDLKTQYF.

The rearrangement uses TRBV29-1 and TRBJ2-2; TRBD1 aligns across 9 bases. This CDR3 has 14 amino acids. Germline V gene sequence: CDR1 SQVTM, CDR2 ANQGSEA. The ends lost 6 bases at V and 3 bases at J; junction bases unmatched: 5. The CDR3 DNA reads TGCAGCGTGGACAGGGGAGGTGACACCGGGGAGCTGTTTTTT. Its translation is CSVDRGGDTGELFF.